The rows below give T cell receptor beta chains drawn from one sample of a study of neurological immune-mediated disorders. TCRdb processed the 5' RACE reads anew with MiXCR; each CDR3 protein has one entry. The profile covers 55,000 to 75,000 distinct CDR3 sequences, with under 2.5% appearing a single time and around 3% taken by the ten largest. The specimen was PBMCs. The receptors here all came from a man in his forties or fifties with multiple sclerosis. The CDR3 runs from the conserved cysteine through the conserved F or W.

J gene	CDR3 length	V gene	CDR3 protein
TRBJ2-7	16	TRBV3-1	CASSRSGTGGSGEQYF
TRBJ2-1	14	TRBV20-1	CSARASSSYNEQFF
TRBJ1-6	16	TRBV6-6	CASSYPPGPQNSPLHF
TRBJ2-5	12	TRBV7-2	CASSLGRETQYF
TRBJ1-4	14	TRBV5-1	CASSVQGANEKLFF
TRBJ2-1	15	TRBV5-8	CASSLGEAVYNEQFF
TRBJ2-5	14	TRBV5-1	CASSPGGGQETQYF
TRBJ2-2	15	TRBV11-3	CASSLSGLNTGELFF
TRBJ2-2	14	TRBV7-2	CASSPSRVAGELFF
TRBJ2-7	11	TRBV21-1	CARGSAYEQYF